Listed below are T cell receptor beta chains from one sample, sequenced in a study of blood T cell repertoires in COVID-19. The protocol was immunoSEQ multiplex PCR, while the TCRdb copy is restricted to in-frame clones and leaves out a portion. The table lists approximately 200,000 clones, approximately 84% of them singletons. Input material: peripheral blood. The receptors stem from a human donor with acute or convalescent COVID-19. The donor label of this sample is uncertain. Each CDR3 is given with its conserved first and last residue. D genes are given only for firm matches. Some rows have no size entry. The others give once, few or many, or a class for an expanded clone.

TRBJ1-2,TRBV2,TRBD1,NA,TGTGCCAGCAGTGCCCCGGGACAGCTTAACTATGGCTACACCTTC,CASSAPGQLNYGYTF
TRBJ2-7,TRBV5-4,NA,NA,TGTGCCAGCAGCTTAGCGGGCCGATACGAGCAGTACTTC,CASSLAGRYEQYF
TRBJ1-6,TRBV4-1,TRBD1,NA,TGCGCCAGCAGCCTGGCCTTACAGGGGCGCAATTCACCCCTCCACTTT,CASSLALQGRNSPLHF
TRBJ2-5,TRBV11-2,TRBD2,NA,TGTGCCAGCAGCTTTGGGCTTCTAGCGGGAGGGCCCCAAGAGACCCAGTACTTC,CASSFGLLAGGPQETQYF
TRBJ2-2,TRBV27,TRBD1,NA,TGTGCCAGCAGTCCTTACAGGGGGCTGTCCGGGGAGCTGTTTTTT,CASSPYRGLSGELFF
TRBJ1-1,TRBV6-2/TRBV6-3,TRBD1,NA,TGTGCCAGCAGCCCGACAGGGGACACTGAAGCTTTCTTT,CASSPTGDTEAFF
TRBJ1-1,TRBV10-3,TRBD1,NA,TGTGCCAGCGCGGGACAGGGGGACACTGAAGCTTTCTTT,CASAGQGDTEAFF
TRBJ2-2,TRBV9,TRBD2,NA,TGTGCCAGCAGCGTTGGCGGGAGGGCCCATCGCGCGGACACCGGGGAGCTGTTTTTT,CASSVGGRAHRADTGELFF
TRBJ2-5,TRBV20-1,NA,NA,TGCAGTGCTGACTCCCAAGAGACCCAGTACTTC,CSADSQETQYF
TRBJ2-4,TRBV28,NA,NA,TGTGCCAGCAGTCCCCCCCTCACCTGGACAGTGGAACACATTCAGTACTTC,CASSPPLTWTVEHIQYF
TRBJ2-7,TRBV7-9,TRBD1,NA,TGTGCCAGCAGCCCAGGACAGGGGGCTGGCGAGCAGTACTTC,CASSPGQGAGEQYF
TRBJ2-1,TRBV9,NA,NA,TGTGCCAGCAGCGCATTCAACGGGGTCGACAATGAGCAGTTCTTC,CASSAFNGVDNEQFF
TRBJ2-7,TRBV21-1,NA,NA,TGTGCCAGCAAGAATGTCCACAGGGGGGCCTACGAGCAGTACTTC,CASKNVHRGAYEQYF
TRBJ2-3,TRBV3-1/TRBV3-2,TRBD2,NA,TGTGCCTCCAGCGGGGAGACAGATACGCAGTATTTT,CASSGETDTQYF
TRBJ2-3,TRBV10-1,TRBD2,once,TGCGCCAGCAGCGGGACTAGCGGGAGTAGCCAAACTAGCACAGATACGCAGTATTTT,CASSGTSGSSQTSTDTQYF
TRBJ2-5,TRBV11-2,TRBD2,few,TGTGCCAGCAGCCGCCTAGCGGGTGGGGAGACCCAGTACTTC,CASSRLAGGETQYF
TRBJ1-2,TRBV6-5,NA,NA,TGTGCCAGCAGTTCTCCCGAGGGCTATGGCTACACCTTC,CASSSPEGYGYTF
TRBJ2-5,TRBV6-6,NA,NA,TGTGCCAGCAGTTACTCGGCTAGGATACAAGAGACCCAGTACTTC,CASSYSARIQETQYF
TRBJ2-1,TRBV7-8,TRBD2,NA,TGTGCCAGCAGCCGGGGACTAGCGGGCACTAGCTCCTACAATGAGCAGTTCTTC,CASSRGLAGTSSYNEQFF
TRBJ1-1,TRBV11-3,NA,NA,TGTGCCAGCAGCCGTACAACGAACACTGAAGCTTTCTTT,CASSRTTNTEAFF
TRBJ2-4,TRBV4-3,NA,NA,TGCGCCAGCAGCCACTCTCCAGGGTTGGGCATTCAGTACTTC,CASSHSPGLGIQYF
TRBJ2-7,TRBV5-1,NA,NA,TGCGCCAGTCAAATTCAGACTAGCTCCTACGAGCAGTACTTC,CASQIQTSSYEQYF
TRBJ1-2,TRBV19,NA,once,TGTGCCAGTAGCCCGGGGGGCTATGGCTACACCTTC,CASSPGGYGYTF
TRBJ1-1,TRBV5-1,TRBD1,NA,TGCGCCAGCAGCTGGGGACAGTCGAACACTGAAGCTTTCTTT,CASSWGQSNTEAFF
TRBJ2-7,TRBV7-2,NA,NA,TGTGCCAGCAGCTTAGCTGCAGAAAACAGCTACGAGCAGTACTTC,CASSLAAENSYEQYF
TRBJ1-4,TRBV18,NA,NA,TGTGCCAGCTCACCTCGGTTGGCAACTAATGAAAAACTGTTTTTT,CASSPRLATNEKLFF
TRBJ2-1,TRBV5-1,TRBD1,NA,TGCGCCAGCAGCTTGAACCCAGGGGGTTTGGTCGATGAGCAGTTCTTC,CASSLNPGGLVDEQFF
TRBJ2-4,TRBV6-6,TRBD1,NA,TGTGCCAGCAGTCCGACAGGGACAACCAAAAACATTCAGTACTTC,CASSPTGTTKNIQYF
TRBJ2-3,TRBV5-1,TRBD2,NA,TGCGCCAGCAGCTTTTTTAGCGGGAGGGATACGCAGTATTTT,CASSFFSGRDTQYF
TRBJ2-1,TRBV6-4,NA,NA,TGTGCCAGCAGTGTCGGCGGGTACAATGAGCAGTTCTTC,CASSVGGYNEQFF
TRBJ2-5,TRBV5-4,TRBD2,NA,TGTGCCAGCAGCTTGGGGGCGGGCGGGAGGAGCCAAGAGACCCAGTACTTC,CASSLGAGGRSQETQYF
TRBJ1-2,TRBV20-1,NA,NA,TGCAGTGCTAGATGGCGGTCGGGCTACACCTTC,CSARWRSGYTF
TRBJ1-2,TRBV27,NA,NA,TGTGCCAGCAGTCGAGTCGCTACGTCTCTCTATGGCTACACCTTC,CASSRVATSLYGYTF
TRBJ2-1,TRBV14,NA,few,TGTGCCAGCAGCCAATTGGGGCCCTACAATGAGCAGTTCTTC,CASSQLGPYNEQFF
TRBJ2-7,TRBV27,NA,NA,TGTGCCAGCAGTTTGGCGGGATCGAGAGAGCAGTACTTC,CASSLAGSREQYF
TRBJ2-1,TRBV7-9,NA,NA,TGTGCCAGCAGCTTAGAGCTTTACAATGAGCAGTTCTTC,CASSLELYNEQFF
TRBJ2-2,TRBV6-4,NA,NA,TGTGCCAGCAGTCGACAAGATAACACCGGGGAGCTGTTTTTT,CASSRQDNTGELFF
TRBJ2-1,TRBV27,NA,NA,TGTGCCAGCAGTACCCCGGGACTCTACAATGAGCAGTTCTTC,CASSTPGLYNEQFF
TRBJ2-7,TRBV6-5,NA,NA,TGTGCCAGCAGCCCGACGGGCAGGGGAGCCTACGAGCAGTACTTC,CASSPTGRGAYEQYF
TRBJ1-1,TRBV6-5,NA,NA,TGTGCCAGCAGACGCGGTACTCAGATTAACACTGAAGCTTTCTTT,CASRRGTQINTEAFF
TRBJ1-1,TRBV7-3,NA,NA,TGTGCCAGCAGCTTAACGGGAGGCTGGGGGAGGTCCAATGAAGCTTTCTTT,CASSLTGGWGRSNEAFF
TRBJ1-5,TRBV10-3,NA,NA,TGTGCCATCAGTGATCATCCGGGACAGCCCCAGCATTTT,CAISDHPGQPQHF
TRBJ2-7,TRBV5-6,NA,NA,TGTGCCAGCAGCTTGCGGGGGAGAGGGAGCTCCTACGAGCAGTACTTC,CASSLRGRGSSYEQYF
TRBJ1-2,TRBV6-5,NA,NA,TGTGCCAGCAGTTTAGGCCCAGGCTTAGCTAACTATGGCTACACCTTC,CASSLGPGLANYGYTF
TRBJ2-5,TRBV28,NA,NA,TGTGCCAGCAGTTTTCGGGCGGGCCAGTACTTC,CASSFRAGQYF
TRBJ2-7,TRBV27,TRBD1,few,TGTGCCAGCAGTACCGACAGGGGGCTAGGGGAGCAGTACTTC,CASSTDRGLGEQYF
TRBJ1-3,TRBV5-8,TRBD1,NA,TGTGCCAGCAGCGCCCGGGACAGGGCTATTGGAAACACCATATATTTT,CASSARDRAIGNTIYF
TRBJ1-1,TRBV7-2,TRBD1,NA,TGTGCCAGCAGCCTAGCGGGACAGGGGGGCACTGAAGCTTTCTTT,CASSLAGQGGTEAFF
TRBJ2-3,TRBV5-1,TRBD2,once,TGCGCCAGCAGTTCTGGACTAGCGGGAGCCACAGATACGCAGTATTTT,CASSSGLAGATDTQYF
TRBJ2-1,TRBV19,TRBD2,NA,TGTGCCAGTAGTATAATCGGCGGGAGGACCTACAATGAGCAGTTCTTC,CASSIIGGRTYNEQFF
TRBJ1-3,TRBV11-2,NA,NA,TGTGCCAGCAGCCCCCGGGGGGCAACCTCTGGAAACACCATATATTTT,CASSPRGATSGNTIYF
TRBJ2-3,TRBV5-8,NA,NA,TGTGCCAGCAGCTTCGATGGCGACAGGAGCACAGATACGCAGTATTTT,CASSFDGDRSTDTQYF
TRBJ1-1,TRBV6-5,TRBD1,few,TGTGCCAGCAGTAGGGACAGGGGACCTGAAGCTTTCTTT,CASSRDRGPEAFF
TRBJ1-5,TRBV6-1,TRBD1,NA,TGTGCCAGCAGTGGACGCGGGACAGGGCTAGCCTTTCAGCCCCAGCATTTT,CASSGRGTGLAFQPQHF
TRBJ1-2,TRBV25-1,TRBD1,NA,TGTGCCAGCAGTGAACCGGGACAGGGTCTCGATGGCTACACCTTC,CASSEPGQGLDGYTF
TRBJ2-5,TRBV30,TRBD2,NA,TGTGCCTGGAGTCGACTCCGACTAGCGGGAGTGGGTGGGACCCAGTACTTC,CAWSRLRLAGVGGTQYF
TRBJ1-2,TRBV30,TRBD1,NA,TGTGCCTGGGACCGAACAGGGGTGAACTATGGCTACACCTTC,CAWDRTGVNYGYTF
TRBJ1-1,TRBV4-1,TRBD1,few,TGCGCCAGCAGCCAAGCCCAGGGGGCGAGCGCTTTCTTT,CASSQAQGASAFF
TRBJ2-3,TRBV12-2,NA,NA,TGTGCAAGTCGCTTAGCGGTAGCGGGAGTGAGCACAGATACGCAGTATTTT,CASRLAVAGVSTDTQYF
TRBJ2-7,TRBV10-1,TRBD1,NA,TGCGCCAGCAGTGACCGGGACAGGGTCCTCTACGAGCAGTACTTC,CASSDRDRVLYEQYF